A single sample is the source of the 20 T cell receptor beta chains below, sequenced in a study of blood T cell repertoires in COVID-19. The method was immunoSEQ multiplex PCR; TCRdb's version includes in-frame clones alone and lacks a portion of them. The sample records tens of thousands of clones, roughly 83% being singletons. The sample taken for sequencing was peripheral blood. These receptors were collected from a human donor with acute or convalescent COVID-19. The donor label of this sample is uncertain.

The chain carries TRBV14 and TRBJ1-6; no reliable D call. V was clipped by 0 bases and J by 13 bases, with 16 bases between them. The CDR3 runs 15 residues. CDR1 and CDR2 (germline): SGHDN, FVKESK. CDR3 in DNA: TGTGCCAGCAGCCAAGATAGCGGGCTCTGGTCGCCCCTCCACTTT. Its translation: CASSQDSGLWSPLHF.

CDR3 DNA sequence: TGTGCCAGCAGCTGGACAGGGTGGGGACAAGAGACCCAGTACTTC. This translates into CASSWTGWGQETQYF. The chain has TRBV6-5 and TRBJ2-5, with 8 bases fitting TRBD1. The CDR3 is 15 residues long. Germline-derived CDR1 and CDR2 are MNHEY and SVGAGI. With V trimmed by 6 bases and J by 2 bases, 8 bases remained unmatched.

V usage is TRBV6-1 and J usage is TRBJ1-2, with a possible D match to TRBD1 (6 bases). In germline, CDR1 is MNHNS, CDR2 SASEGT. Trimming removed 4 bases at V and 4 bases at J, with 19 bases between. The CDR3 has 16 amino acids. The DNA for the CDR3 is TGTGCCAGCAGTGGCTATGCGGGGGCACAGGCCTATGGCTACACCTTC. The encoded protein is CASSGYAGAQAYGYTF.

The chain links TRBV19 to TRBJ1-5; TRBD1 aligns across 11 bases. This CDR3 is built from 14 residues. The V segment lost 6 bases and the J segment 6 bases; nucleotides outside the gene matches: 4. Germline loops: CDR1 LNHDA, CDR2 SQIVND (reference sequence). This chain's CDR3 is CASSGTGGSQPQHF. The CDR3 DNA reads as TGTGCCAGTAGCGGGACAGGGGGTAGTCAGCCCCAGCATTTT.

The genes are TRBV6-2 or TRBV6-3 and TRBJ2-6; tentatively, D is TRBD1 (6 bases). The germline CDR1 and CDR2 sequences are MNHEY and SVGEGT. The CDR3 totals 18 residues. The ends were cut back, 4 bases at V and 3 bases at J, with 19 bases in the middle. The CDR3 spells CASSSQRAGVGGANVLTF. CDR3 nucleotides: TGTGCCAGCAGTTCCCAAAGGGCAGGGGTCGGTGGGGCCAACGTCCTGACTTTC.

V is TRBV9 and J is TRBJ2-2, with TRBD1 identical over 7 bases. V shed 4 bases and J 1 base; nucleotides not matched to a gene: 7. The CDR3 consists of 16 residues. The germline V gene encodes CDR1 SGDLS and CDR2 YYNGEE. The CDR3 spells CASSPRGTVNTGELFF. The CDR3 bases are TGTGCCAGCAGCCCAAGGGGGACAGTGAACACCGGGGAGCTGTTTTTT.

By frequency in the sample, this clone is medium-sized (0.01 to 0.1%). This chain connects TRBV6-1 to TRBJ1-1; 10 nucleotides agree with TRBD1. This CDR3 region has 14 residues. With V trimmed by 1 base and J by 4 bases, 0 bases remained unmatched. Germline CDR1 MNHNS, CDR2 SASEGT. The CDR3 bases are TGTGCCAGCAGTGAAGGGACAGGGGGCACTGAAGCTTTCTTT. Amino acids: CASSEGTGGTEAFF.

This chain joins TRBV2 and TRBJ2-3, with D perhaps TRBD1 (5 bases). Between the trimmed V and J ends, which lost 1 base and 0 bases, there was a span of 8 bases. Germline CDR1 SNHLY, CDR2 FYNNEI. CDR3 length equals 15 residues. The CDR3: CASSEETDSTDTQYF. In DNA form, the CDR3 reads TGTGCCAGCAGTGAAGAGACAGATAGCACAGATACGCAGTATTTT.

The rearrangement uses TRBV6-1 and TRBJ1-2; D gene uncertain. V was trimmed by 2 bases and J by 4 bases, leaving 11 bases between them. The CDR3 covers 14 residues. Germline V lookup: CDR1 MNHNS, CDR2 SASEGT. The CDR3 reads CASSESRRTYGYTF. DNA of the CDR3: TGTGCCAGCAGTGAATCCCGCAGAACCTATGGCTACACCTTC.

Regarding this clone: One end of the junction fails to match germline, which may point to a read error. This rearrangement joins TRBV2 to TRBJ2-7; 7 nucleotides agree with TRBD1. CDR3 size: 11 residues. Germline CDR1 reads SNHLY; CDR2 reads FYNNEI. The CDR3 DNA follows: TGTGCCAGCAGTGAACGGGGACAGTGGAACTTC. As protein: CASSERGQWNF.

In DNA form, the CDR3 reads TGTGCCAGCAGCGGGACAGGAGAAACTAACTATGGCTACACCTTC. Protein: CASSGTGETNYGYTF. This rearrangement joins TRBV28 to TRBJ1-2; 8 bases map to TRBD1. Germline V lookup: CDR1 MDHEN, CDR2 SYDVKM. CDR3 length equals 15 residues. With 6 bases clipped from V and 0 bases from J, the junction kept 6 bases outside the gene matches.

The rearrangement links TRBV19 to TRBJ2-7; 9 nucleotides line up with TRBD1. The trim removed 7 bases at V and 3 bases at J, leaving 7 bases unmatched. Germline CDR1 and CDR2: LNHDA and SQIVND (reference sequence). The CDR3 is 14 residues long. CDR3 loop: CASKKDRGVYEQYF. The CDR3 nucleotides are TGTGCCAGTAAAAAGGACAGGGGTGTCTACGAGCAGTACTTC. The complete variable domain, with remaining parts taken from reference TRBV19 and TRBJ2-7, reads DGGITQSPKYLFRKEGQNVTLSCEQNLNHDAMYWYRQDPGQGLRLIYYSQIVNDFQKGDIAEGYSVSREKKESFPLTVTSAQKNPTAFYLCASKKDRGVYEQYFGPGTRLTVT.

This chain uses TRBV27 with TRBJ1-1; D is undetermined. There are 17 residues in the CDR3. V lost 2 bases, J lost 0 bases, and 16 bases lay in between. CDR1 is MNHEY and CDR2 is SMNVEV in the germline V gene (reference sequence). The CDR3 loop is CASSLGNLGGVNTEAFF. Written as DNA, the CDR3 is TGTGCCAGCAGTTTAGGCAATCTGGGAGGAGTGAACACTGAAGCTTTCTTT.

In regard to this clone: The identical CDR3 is also encoded by other nucleotide sequences in the sample. J is TRBJ1-2 and V is TRBV6-1; D call uncertain. The length of the CDR3 is 13 residues. V was shortened by 2 bases and J by 8 bases, with 12 bases between the two germline ends. The germline V gene has CDR1 MNHNS and CDR2 SASEGT. This CDR3 reads CASSEQRAGGYTF. CDR3 coding DNA: TGTGCCAGCAGTGAACAAAGGGCGGGAGGCTACACCTTC.

The rearrangement joins TRBV9 to TRBJ2-1, with 9 nucleotides matching TRBD2. Germline V CDR1 and CDR2: SGDLS, YYNGEE. J lost 4 bases, V lost 0 bases, and 8 bases had no gene match. The CDR3 runs to 17 residues. The CDR3 sequence is CASSVDWAGGSYNEQFF. The CDR3 nucleotides read TGTGCCAGCAGCGTAGATTGGGCGGGAGGGTCATACAATGAGCAGTTCTTC.

V gene TRBV5-4 combines with J gene TRBJ2-3; 10 bases are shared with TRBD2. The CDR3 sequence is 15 residues long. Per germline, CDR1 SGHNT and CDR2 YYREEE (reference sequence). J lost 5 bases, V lost 4 bases, and 7 bases had no gene match. The chain's CDR3 is CASSPSGRQGDTQYF. The CDR3 bases are TGTGCCAGCAGCCCTAGCGGGAGACAGGGAGATACGCAGTATTTT.

The chain joins TRBV10-1 to TRBJ1-1; D not resolved. V dropped 3 bases and J dropped 11 bases, with 13 bases sitting between them. This CDR3 spans 12 amino acids. Germline V gene lookup returns CDR1 WNHNN and CDR2 SYGVQD (reference sequence). CDR3 sequence: CASSDSGLRAFF. In nucleotides, the CDR3 is TGCGCCAGCAGTGATTCCGGTTTGCGGGCTTTCTTT.

J is TRBJ1-2 and V is TRBV12-3 or TRBV12-4, with D perhaps TRBD1 (5 bases). The CDR3 spans 12 residues. The ends were cut back, 4 bases at V and 3 bases at J, with 6 bases in the middle. The DNA for the CDR3 is TGTGCCAGCAGTTCAGGGTACTATGGCTACACCTTC. Protein: CASSSGYYGYTF.

The rearrangement uses TRBV7-9 and TRBJ1-1; D gene unclear. Germline CDR1 reads SEHNR; CDR2 reads FQNEAQ (reference sequence). The CDR3 loop spans 13 amino acids. V was clipped by 5 bases and J by 2 bases, with 9 bases between them. The CDR3 loop is CASSRGLNTEAFF. The CDR3 coding sequence is TGTGCCAGCAGCCGCGGACTAAACACTGAAGCTTTCTTT.

V is TRBV19 and J is TRBJ2-5; 10 nucleotides line up with TRBD2. The germline V gene encodes CDR1 LNHDA and CDR2 SQIVND (reference sequence). CDR3 size: 15 residues. The J segment lost 3 bases and the V segment lost 3 bases, leaving 4 bases of the junction unmatched. CDR3 nucleotide sequence: TGTGCCAGTAGTATTCAGCGGGGGGGGGAAGAGACCCAGTACTTC. As protein: CASSIQRGGEETQYF.